The clone carrying this TCR beta chain was observed a handful of times. What it binds is unknown. This sample stems from a study of cytomegalovirus exposure and HLA in healthy donors. Study conclusions and caveats: Testing in vitro showed a few CMV-associated chains specific for CMV antigens.

Donors in the study were healthy people who gave bone marrow. Looked up from germline, CDR1 is SGHNT and CDR2 is YYREEE (reference sequence). V lost 4 bases to trimming and J lost 1 base, with 18 bases between them. CDR3 length equals 17 residues. PCR amplification relied on 60 Vbeta primers (plus 13 Jbeta primers). Clones were sequenced by immunoSEQ multiplex PCR, and TCRdb holds only the in-frame ones, with some missing. The sample holds nearly 100,000 clones, around a tenth seen once. This receptor was identified in a man aged 50 to 59 in good health and CMV-seropositive. V gene TRBV5-4 combines with J gene TRBJ1-3; a weak D match, TRBD1 (6 bases). The specimen sequenced was PBMCs. The CDR3 loop reads CASSPNRGKGSGNTIYF. CDR3 DNA: TGTGCCAGCAGCCCTAATAGGGGGAAGGGATCTGGAAACACCATATATTTT.